The 29 T cell receptor beta chains presented below share a single source sample, sequenced in a study of OX40 agonist ivuxolimab in advanced cancers. Sequencing was performed with immunoSEQ multiplex PCR; in TCRdb, only in-frame clones are kept and a portion is missing. The sample carries about 81,000 clones, 88% recorded once. The material sequenced was CD4+ or CD8+ T cells sorted from blood, taken in a trial of the OX40 agonist ivuxolimab. The receptors derive from an adult with an advanced solid tumor such as melanoma, head and neck, liver or kidney cancer.

This clone was seen a few times. The chain carries TRBV27 and TRBJ1-2; 7 nucleotides agree with TRBD1. The CDR3 is 13 amino acids. J was trimmed by 7 bases and V by 6 bases; bases with no gene match: 8. Per the germline V gene, CDR1 is MNHEY and CDR2 is SMNVEV (reference sequence). The CDR3 DNA sequence: TGTGCCAGCAGCCCGACAGGGAGTCGTGGCTACACCTTC. Its translation: CASSPTGSRGYTF.

V gene TRBV28 combines with J gene TRBJ2-3; possible D gene TRBD1, 5 bases. Germline loops: CDR1 MDHEN, CDR2 SYDVKM. Between the trimmed V and J ends, which lost 4 bases and 4 bases, there was a span of 18 bases. The CDR3 is made up of 16 amino acids. The CDR3 reads CASSSPTPRAADTQYF. The CDR3 DNA reads as TGTGCCAGCAGTTCCCCTACTCCCAGGGCGGCAGATACGCAGTATTTT.

V and J are TRBV7-9 and TRBJ1-3, with TRBD1 identical over 8 bases. CDR1 is SEHNR and CDR2 is FQNEAQ in the germline V gene (reference sequence). CDR3 length: 15 amino acids. The ends lost 5 bases at V and 5 bases at J; junction bases unmatched: 8. The CDR3 DNA reads as TGTGCCAGCAGCCCGGGAGGGACAGGTCGAAACACCATATATTTT. It is translated as CASSPGGTGRNTIYF.

This sequence joins TRBV6-6 and TRBJ1-1; weak D call: TRBD1 (5 bases). The CDR3 is 14 residues long. The germline V gene encodes CDR1 MNHNY and CDR2 SVGAGI (reference sequence). Trimming took 4 bases from V and 4 from J, leaving 13 bases between them. CDR3 DNA sequence: TGTGCCAGCAGTTGGTCCCAGGGTTCCACTGAAGCTTTCTTT. Translating it yields CASSWSQGSTEAFF.

V is TRBV25-1 and J is TRBJ1-2; the D is unclear. The CDR3 is 17 amino acids. The V end was cut by 1 base, the J end by 8 bases, with 23 bases between. Germline values: CDR1 MGHDK, CDR2 SYGVNS. In DNA, the CDR3 is TGTGCCAGCAGTGAATCGGGGTATCGAGGGAGGGAGGGCGGCTACACCTTC. Protein sequence: CASSESGYRGREGGYTF.

V is TRBV5-1 and J is TRBJ1-4, with a weak D call TRBD1 (5 bases). CDR3 length equals 16 residues. V lost 0 bases and J 14 bases, leaving 23 bases between the germline ends. The germline CDR1 and CDR2 sequences are SGHRS and YFSETQ. The chain's CDR3 is CASSLGRDSGERVLFF. The CDR3 nucleotides read TGCGCCAGCAGCTTGGGCCGGGACTCCGGGGAGAGGGTGCTGTTTTTT. Drawing the rest from reference TRBV5-1 and TRBJ1-4, the complete variable domain is KAGVTQTPRYLIKTRGQQVTLSCSPISGHRSVSWYQQTPGQGLQFLFEYFSETQRNKGNFPGRFSGRQFSNSRSEMNVSTLELGDSALYLCASSLGRDSGERVLFFGSGTQLSVL.

Only one count was recorded for this clone. The chain carries TRBV5-1 and TRBJ2-5, with a weak D call TRBD2 (6 bases). This CDR3 contains 15 residues. Germline CDR1 SGHRS, CDR2 YFSETQ. V lost 2 bases to trimming and J lost 5 bases, with 16 bases between them. The chain's CDR3 is CASSFGTVGIETQYF. The CDR3 nucleotides are TGCGCCAGCAGCTTTGGGACTGTAGGGATCGAGACCCAGTACTTC. Drawing the rest from reference TRBV5-1 and TRBJ2-5, the complete variable domain is KAGVTQTPRYLIKTRGQQVTLSCSPISGHRSVSWYQQTPGQGLQFLFEYFSETQRNKGNFPGRFSGRQFSNSRSEMNVSTLELGDSALYLCASSFGTVGIETQYFGPGTRLLVL.

This clone showed up just once. The V and J genes are TRBV5-1 and TRBJ2-7; a possible D gene is TRBD1 (6 bases). This CDR3 spans 13 amino acids. Trimming left V 4 bases short and J 4 bases short, with 12 bases between. CDR1 and CDR2 (germline): SGHRS, YFSETQ. DNA for the CDR3: TGCGCCAGCAGCACGCCCGGACAGTACGAGCAGTACTTC. It is translated as CASSTPGQYEQYF.

This chain links TRBV7-2 with TRBJ2-6; D unclear. Trimming shortened V by 3 bases and J by 0 bases, and 9 bases separated the two germline ends. The CDR3 loop spans 16 amino acids. Germline V gene data show CDR1 as SGHTA and CDR2 as FQGNSA. CDR3 in DNA: TGTGCCAGCAGCTTTGGGTACCCCTCTGGGGCCAACGTCCTGACTTTC. It specifies CASSFGYPSGANVLTF.

The chain has TRBV6-1 and TRBJ1-5, with D perhaps TRBD1 (5 bases). Germline lookup yields CDR1 MNHNS and CDR2 SASEGT. V was trimmed by 7 bases and J by 8 bases, leaving 21 bases between them. The CDR3 loop spans 15 amino acids. CDR3 protein: CASTALDSFGKPQHF. Written as DNA, the CDR3 is TGTGCCAGCACTGCTTTAGACAGCTTCGGGAAGCCCCAGCATTTT.

This clone was seen more than once but under ten times. The V gene is TRBV2, the J gene TRBJ2-2; TRBD2 matches at 11 bases. The CDR3 consists of 16 residues. Germline trimming cut 2 bases from V and 4 bases from J; bases unmatched to any gene: 3. The germline V gene has CDR1 SNHLY and CDR2 FYNNEI. The CDR3 nucleotides are TGTGCCAGCAGTGAAATAGCGGGGGGGCTCACCGGGGAGCTGTTTTTT. Translating it yields CASSEIAGGLTGELFF. Full variable domain (remainder filled in from reference TRBV2 and TRBJ2-2): EPEVTQTPSHQVTQMGQEVILRCVPISNHLYFYWYRQILGQKVEFLVSFYNNEISEKSEIFDDQFSVERPDGSNFTLKIRSTKLEDSAMYFCASSEIAGGLTGELFFGEGSRLTVL.

V usage is TRBV7-2 and J usage is TRBJ2-5; 12 nucleotides align to TRBD2. Trimming removed 4 bases from V and 7 bases from J; junction bases left unmatched: 7. CDR3 length equals 15 residues. Germline CDR1 is SGHTA and CDR2 is FQGNSA. This chain's CDR3 is CASSSSGGAVGTQYF. The CDR3 coding sequence is TGTGCCAGCAGCTCTAGCGGGGGGGCGGTCGGGACCCAGTACTTC.

The J gene is TRBJ1-3, the V gene TRBV28, with a tentative D call TRBD1 (5 bases). V lost 5 bases, J lost 3 bases, and 11 bases lay in between. Germline assignment: CDR1 MDHEN and CDR2 SYDVKM. The length of the CDR3 is 14 residues. This chain's CDR3 is CASSHPDSGNTIYF. CDR3 nucleotides: TGTGCCAGCAGTCACCCAGACAGTGGAAACACCATATATTTT.

The chain joins TRBV7-2 to TRBJ2-4; TRBD1 might be the D (7 bases). The CDR3 totals 18 residues. Germline V gives CDR1 SGHTA, CDR2 FQGNSA. Trimming stripped 5 bases from V and 8 bases from J, with 28 bases between. The CDR3 sequence is CASSTRGLGRGARDIQYF. The CDR3 DNA reads TGTGCCAGCAGCACCCGTGGGTTAGGCAGGGGGGCGAGGGACATTCAGTACTTC. The whole variable domain, filled in from reference TRBV7-2 and TRBJ2-4, reads GAGVSQSPSNKVTEKGKDVELRCDPISGHTALYWYRQSLGQGLEFLIYFQGNSAPDKSGLPSDRFSAERTGGSVSTLTIQRTQQEDSAVYLCASSTRGLGRGARDIQYFGAGTRLSVL.

The gene calls are TRBV9 and TRBJ2-5, with D possibly matching TRBD2 (5 bases). V was trimmed by 3 bases and J by 5 bases, leaving 11 bases between them. The germline V gene encodes CDR1 SGDLS and CDR2 YYNGEE. CDR3 length: 13 amino acids. As DNA, the CDR3 is TGTGCCAGCAGCGCGCGGGTTCCGGAGACCCAGTACTTC. As protein: CASSARVPETQYF. Full variable domain (outside the CDR3, taken from reference TRBV9 and TRBJ2-5): DSGVTQTPKHLITATGQRVTLRCSPRSGDLSVYWYQQSLDQGLQFLIQYYNGEERAKGNILERFSAQQFPDLHSELNLSSLELGDSALYFCASSARVPETQYFGPGTRLLVL.

The V gene is TRBV4-1, the J gene TRBJ2-5; TRBD2 matches 7 bases. The DNA end is a closer match to TRBJ2-7, so the J assignment may be wrong. From germline, CDR1 is MGHRA and CDR2 YSYEKL. The CDR3 is 13 amino acids. CDR3 in DNA: TGCGCCAGCAGCCAAGACGGGAGGTTCGAGCAGTACTTC. Protein: CASSQDGRFEQYF.

The chain has TRBV7-9 and TRBJ1-5; tentatively, D is TRBD1 (6 bases). The CDR3 has 15 amino acids. Trimming left V 5 bases short and J 6 bases short, with 17 bases between. The germline V gene encodes CDR1 SEHNR and CDR2 FQNEAQ (reference sequence). The CDR3, as DNA: TGTGCCAGCAGCACGGGACATTCGGCGGGTCAGCCCCAGCATTTT. Its protein is CASSTGHSAGQPQHF.

J is TRBJ2-3 and V is TRBV5-4, with D possibly matching TRBD2 (5 bases). Germline V lookup: CDR1 SGHNT, CDR2 YYREEE (reference sequence). This CDR3 contains 15 residues. V was trimmed by 5 bases and J by 1 base, leaving 14 bases between them. CDR3 in amino acids: CASRSASGGTDTQYF. The CDR3 coding sequence is TGTGCCAGCAGGTCCGCCAGCGGAGGCACAGATACGCAGTATTTT.

The V and J genes are TRBV10-3 and TRBJ2-5, with D maybe TRBD1 (6 bases). The V end was cut by 10 bases, the J end by 1 base, with 13 bases between. Germline CDR1 and CDR2: ENHRY and SYGVKD. The CDR3 runs 13 residues. The chain's CDR3 is CATRGGGQETQYF. The DNA for the CDR3 is TGTGCCACCAGAGGGGGTGGCCAAGAGACCCAGTACTTC.

This clone was detected only once. This chain connects TRBV19 to TRBJ1-5, with 8 positions matching TRBD1. With V trimmed by 8 bases and J by 2 bases, 8 bases remained unmatched. In germline, CDR1 is LNHDA, CDR2 SQIVND (reference sequence). CDR3 size: 15 residues. For the CDR3, the DNA is TGTGCCAGTTCACCTCCGACAGGGGGCAATCAGCCCCAGCATTTT. This encodes CASSPPTGGNQPQHF.

As for this clone: It is likely a read error, because the conserved phenylalanine at the end of the CDR3 is missing. The chain employs TRBV5-1 and TRBJ1-6, with D tentatively TRBD1 (5 bases). The CDR3 runs to 16 residues. Trimming removed 0 bases from V and 4 bases from J, with 11 bases in between. Germline CDR1 and CDR2: SGHRS and YFSETQ. The CDR3 region is CASSLGLRGYNSPLHL. The CDR3 nucleotides are TGCGCCAGCAGCTTGGGCTTACGGGGGTATAATTCACCCCTCCACCTT.

J is TRBJ1-1 and V is TRBV6-1, with 9 positions matching TRBD1. The germline gives CDR1 MNHNS, CDR2 SASEGT. The CDR3 is 15 amino acids. The J segment lost 3 bases and the V segment lost 8 bases, leaving 10 bases of the junction unmatched. The CDR3 nucleotides are TGTGCCAGCCTGGACAGGGGATTCCTGGACACTGAAGCTTTCTTT. Translation: CASLDRGFLDTEAFF.

The chain employs TRBV15 and TRBJ2-7; 10 bases line up with TRBD1. Germline lookup yields CDR1 LNHNV and CDR2 YYDKDF (reference sequence). V dropped 1 base and J dropped 2; count of bases not matched to a gene: 5. The CDR3 spans 16 residues. CDR3 DNA sequence: TGTGCCACCAGCAGAGGAGGGGGGACAGGGGCCTACGAGCAGTACTTC. Translation gives CATSRGGGTGAYEQYF.

The genes are TRBV7-2 and TRBJ2-5, with 11 bases matching TRBD1. CDR3 size: 16 residues. J lost 5 bases, V lost 5 bases, and 10 bases had no gene match. Germline V CDR1 and CDR2: SGHTA, FQGNSA. The CDR3 DNA follows: TGTGCCAGCAGCCAGGAGCCGGGGGACAGGGGGGAGACCCAGTACTTC. It encodes CASSQEPGDRGETQYF.

CDR3: CASSGQGALNYGYTF. The CDR3 nucleotides read TGTGCCAGCAGCGGACAGGGGGCGCTTAACTATGGCTACACCTTC. This chain connects TRBV2 to TRBJ1-2; 11 bases are a match to TRBD1. V shed 6 bases, J shed 1 base, and the junction held 4 bases outside the gene matches. Per the germline V gene, CDR1 is SNHLY and CDR2 is FYNNEI. The CDR3 consists of 15 residues.

The CDR3 DNA sequence: TGTGCCAGCAGCTTGGGTAACAGGGGAGGAGAAAAACTGTTTTTT. This encodes CASSLGNRGGEKLFF. J is TRBJ1-4 and V is TRBV7-2, with 7 bases lining up with TRBD1. The length of the CDR3 is 15 residues. V shed 3 bases, J shed 8 bases, and the junction held 9 bases outside the gene matches. Germline lookup yields CDR1 SGHTA and CDR2 FQGNSA. The complete variable domain, with remaining parts taken from reference TRBV7-2 and TRBJ1-4, reads GAGVSQSPSNKVTEKGKDVELRCDPISGHTALYWYRQSLGQGLEFLIYFQGNSAPDKSGLPSDRFSAERTGGSVSTLTIQRTQQEDSAVYLCASSLGNRGGEKLFFGSGTQLSVL.

This clone was observed once. The rearrangement uses TRBV5-4 and TRBJ2-7; TRBD1 agrees at 7 bases. Unmatched junction bases numbered 11, after V lost 3 bases and J lost 2 bases. The CDR3 loop spans 16 amino acids. From germline, CDR1 is SGHNT and CDR2 YYREEE (reference sequence). The CDR3 DNA follows: TGTGCCAGCAGCTCGGGACGACAGGGCCGAGCCTACGAGCAGTACTTC. Amino acid sequence: CASSSGRQGRAYEQYF.

The rearrangement uses TRBV4-1 and TRBJ1-2; D remains ambiguous. The CDR3 is made up of 13 amino acids. Germline CDR1 and CDR2: MGHRA and YSYEKL. V lost 0 bases to trimming and J lost 3 bases, with 5 bases between them. The CDR3 is CASSQDTYYGYTF. The CDR3 DNA reads TGCGCCAGCAGCCAAGATACCTACTATGGCTACACCTTC.

The sample holds a few counts of this clone. The chain recombines TRBV19 with TRBJ1-5, with TRBD1 matching over 7 bases. V was clipped by 4 bases and J by 0 bases; unmatched bases: 6. This CDR3 is 16 amino acids long. From germline, CDR1 is LNHDA and CDR2 SQIVND (reference sequence). CDR3 sequence (DNA): TGTGCCAGTAGTAGAGGACAGGCTTATAGCAATCAGCCCCAGCATTTT. It translates to CASSRGQAYSNQPQHF. The full variable domain, with the rest looked up from reference TRBV19 and TRBJ1-5, is DGGITQSPKYLFRKEGQNVTLSCEQNLNHDAMYWYRQDPGQGLRLIYYSQIVNDFQKGDIAEGYSVSREKKESFPLTVTSAQKNPTAFYLCASSRGQAYSNQPQHFGDGTRLSIL.